This TCR beta chain was identified in a study of graft-versus-host responses after intestinal transplantation. The CDR3 is 14 residues long. Trimming removed 0 bases at V and 4 bases at J, with 7 bases between. The germline CDR1 and CDR2 sequences are LNHDA and SQIVND (reference sequence). Sequencing was performed with immunoSEQ multiplex PCR; in TCRdb, only in-frame clones are kept and a portion is missing. The table has tens of thousands of clones, 80% to 95% seen once. V usage is TRBV19 and J usage is TRBJ1-5; D is unresolved. This sequence was found in a human patient who received an intestinal transplant, so some T cells may come from the graft donor. The sample consisted of bone marrow, taken around 720 days after intestinal transplantation. In DNA form, the CDR3 reads TGTGCCAGTAGTATAGAAACAAAAAATCAGCCCCAGCATTTT. This codes for CASSIETKNQPQHF.